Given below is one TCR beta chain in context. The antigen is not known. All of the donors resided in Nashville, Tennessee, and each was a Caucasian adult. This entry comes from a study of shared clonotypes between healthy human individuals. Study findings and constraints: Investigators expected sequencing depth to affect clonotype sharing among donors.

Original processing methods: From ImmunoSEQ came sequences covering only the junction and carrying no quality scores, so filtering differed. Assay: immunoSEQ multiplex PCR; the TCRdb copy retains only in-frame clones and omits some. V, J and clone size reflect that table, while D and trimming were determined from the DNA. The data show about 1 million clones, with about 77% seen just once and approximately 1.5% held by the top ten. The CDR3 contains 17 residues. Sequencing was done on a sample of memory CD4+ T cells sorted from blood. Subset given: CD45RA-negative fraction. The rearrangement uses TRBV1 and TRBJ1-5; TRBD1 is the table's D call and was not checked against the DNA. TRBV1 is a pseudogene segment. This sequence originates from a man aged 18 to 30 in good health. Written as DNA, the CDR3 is TGCACCAGCAGCCGACCACCACCGGGACAGGGCAATCAGCCCCAGCATTTT. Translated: CTSSRPPPGQGNQPQHF.